Listed below are T cell receptor beta chains from one sample, sequenced in a study of blood T cell repertoires in COVID-19. Assay: immunoSEQ multiplex PCR; the TCRdb copy retains only in-frame clones and omits some. The table includes about 300,000 clones, roughly 91% detected once. Sequenced sample: peripheral blood. These receptor sequences come from a woman in her twenties or thirties with COVID-19, enrolled during active disease. CDR3s leave out the opening cysteine and the closing phenylalanine or tryptophan. The size field is filled for only some rows; it gives once, few, many or a size class.

clone size	V gene	CDR3 protein
once	TRBV5-1	ASRGGTAVEDTIY
NA	TRBV7-9	ASRDTSVNTQY
NA	TRBV7-8	ASSARYPSPLH
NA	TRBV12-3/TRBV12-4	ASSFGGYTEAF
NA	TRBV4-1	ASSQEGARTDTQY
NA	TRBV6-5	ASSRGTGSHEQY
NA	TRBV10-2	ASSDGRGGTYEQY
NA	TRBV29-1	SVEAPSGVSYGYT
NA	TRBV29-1	SVEDPAGNYGYT
NA	TRBV15	ATSRGGLAGSGTGELF
NA	TRBV5-5	ASSLTSRYNEQF
many	TRBV2	ASSLQGPNQPQH
NA	TRBV6-5	ASSYGGNEQF
NA	TRBV27	ASSLWGSSNQPQH
NA	TRBV9	ASSVDPMGQGIDEQY
NA	TRBV7-2	ASSRYQETQY
NA	TRBV5-4	ASSPGRGDTDTQY
NA	TRBV11-2	ASSLQGNQPQH
NA	TRBV7-7	ASSRDRTHEQF
NA	TRBV3-1/TRBV3-2	ASSHDRLTEAF
NA	TRBV6-6	ASSNPGGSYNEQF
NA	TRBV4-1	ASSQYVNPDTEAF
NA	TRBV4-2	ASSQLSGWNTGELF
NA	TRBV5-4	ASGRPQREGYGYT
NA	TRBV18	ASSEGSVNTEAF
NA	TRBV6-1	ASSEVRGSYYEQY
NA	TRBV9	ASSVVPLRGEQF
NA	TRBV19	ASTDSLGNQPQH
NA	TRBV7-2	ASSLRSAATSEAF
NA	TRBV5-6	ASSLLGQGANEQF
NA	TRBV6-4	ASSDPRLVQETQY
NA	TRBV30	AWYSTAGSEAF
NA	TRBV7-9	ASSLSAAYTGELF
NA	TRBV2	ASSIADQRGETQY
NA	TRBV6-1	ASSEQQGLGYGYT
NA	TRBV6-6	ASSPKPDRGYGYT
NA	TRBV11-1	ASSLATGNYGYT
NA	TRBV7-8	ASSLSGTGFSQETQY
NA	TRBV30	AWRDDPEDSPLH
NA	TRBV24-1	ATRGRGRNGYT
NA	TRBV3-1/TRBV3-2	ASSQEGQGDSPLH
NA	TRBV19	ASSSTGGGNSPLH
NA	TRBV6-5	ASSYWDRARDGYT